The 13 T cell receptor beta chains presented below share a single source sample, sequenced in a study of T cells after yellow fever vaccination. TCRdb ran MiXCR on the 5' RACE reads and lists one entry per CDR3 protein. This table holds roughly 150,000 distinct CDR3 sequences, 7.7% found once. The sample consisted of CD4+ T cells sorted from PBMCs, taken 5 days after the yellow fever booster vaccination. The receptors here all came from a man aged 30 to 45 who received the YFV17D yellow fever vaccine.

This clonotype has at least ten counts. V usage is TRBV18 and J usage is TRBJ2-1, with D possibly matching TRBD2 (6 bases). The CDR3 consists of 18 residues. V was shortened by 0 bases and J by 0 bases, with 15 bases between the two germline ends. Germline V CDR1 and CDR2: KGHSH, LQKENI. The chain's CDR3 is CASSPPRRGNDSYNEQFF. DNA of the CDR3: TGTGCCAGCTCACCACCACGGCGGGGCAACGACTCCTACAATGAGCAGTTCTTC.

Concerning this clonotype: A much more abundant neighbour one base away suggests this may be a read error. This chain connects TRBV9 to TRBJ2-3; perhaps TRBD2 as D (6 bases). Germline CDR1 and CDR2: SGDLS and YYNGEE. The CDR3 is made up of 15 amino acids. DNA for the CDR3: TGTCCCAGCAGCGTACGGGGGTATGGCACAGATACGCAGTATTTT. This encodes CPSSVRGYGTDTQYF.

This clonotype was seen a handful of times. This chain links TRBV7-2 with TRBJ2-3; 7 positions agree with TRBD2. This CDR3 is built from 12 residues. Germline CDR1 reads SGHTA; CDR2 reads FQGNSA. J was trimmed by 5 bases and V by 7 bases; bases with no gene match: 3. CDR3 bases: TGTGCCAGCACTCCGGGGGGAGATACGCAGTATTTT. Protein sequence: CASTPGGDTQYF. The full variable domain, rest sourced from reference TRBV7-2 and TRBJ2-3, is GAGVSQSPSNKVTEKGKDVELRCDPISGHTALYWYRQSLGQGLEFLIYFQGNSAPDKSGLPSDRFSAERTGGSVSTLTIQRTQQEDSAVYLCASTPGGDTQYFGPGTRLTVL.

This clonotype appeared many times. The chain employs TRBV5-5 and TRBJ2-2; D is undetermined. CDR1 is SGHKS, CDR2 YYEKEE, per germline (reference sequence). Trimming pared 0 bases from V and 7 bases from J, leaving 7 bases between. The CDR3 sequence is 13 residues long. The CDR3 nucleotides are TGTGCCAGCAGCTTGGCCGTGAACGGGGAGCTGTTTTTT. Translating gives CASSLAVNGELFF.

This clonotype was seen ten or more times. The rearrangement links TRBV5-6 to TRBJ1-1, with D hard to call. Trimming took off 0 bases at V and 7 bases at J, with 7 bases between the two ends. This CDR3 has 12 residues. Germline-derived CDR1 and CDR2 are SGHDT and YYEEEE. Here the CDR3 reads CASSLGEGEAFF. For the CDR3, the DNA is TGTGCCAGCAGCTTGGGGGAGGGTGAAGCTTTCTTT. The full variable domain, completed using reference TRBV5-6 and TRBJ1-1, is DAGVTQSPTHLIKTRGQQVTLRCSPKSGHDTVSWYQQALGQGPQFIFQYYEEEERQRGNFPDRFSGHQFPNYSSELNVNALLLGDSALYLCASSLGEGEAFFGQGTRLTVV.

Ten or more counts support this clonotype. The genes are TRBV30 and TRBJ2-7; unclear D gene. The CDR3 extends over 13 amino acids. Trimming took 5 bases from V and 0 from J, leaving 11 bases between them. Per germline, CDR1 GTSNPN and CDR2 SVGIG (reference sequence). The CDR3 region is CAWGNGASYEQYF. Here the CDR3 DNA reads TGTGCCTGGGGCAATGGCGCCTCCTACGAGCAGTACTTC.

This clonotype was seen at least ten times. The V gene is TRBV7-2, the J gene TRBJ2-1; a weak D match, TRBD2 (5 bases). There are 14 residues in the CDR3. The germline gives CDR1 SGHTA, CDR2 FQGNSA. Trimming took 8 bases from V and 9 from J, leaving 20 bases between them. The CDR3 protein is CASAARAPGSEQFF. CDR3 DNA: TGTGCCAGCGCGGCCCGGGCCCCGGGGAGTGAGCAGTTCTTC. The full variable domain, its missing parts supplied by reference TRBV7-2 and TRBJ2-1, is GAGVSQSPSNKVTEKGKDVELRCDPISGHTALYWYRQSLGQGLEFLIYFQGNSAPDKSGLPSDRFSAERTGGSVSTLTIQRTQQEDSAVYLCASAARAPGSEQFFGPGTRLTVL.

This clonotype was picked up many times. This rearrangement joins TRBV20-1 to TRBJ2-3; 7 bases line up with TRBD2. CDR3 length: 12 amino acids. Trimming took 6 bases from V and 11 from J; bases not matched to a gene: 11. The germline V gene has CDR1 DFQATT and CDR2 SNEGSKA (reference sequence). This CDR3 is CSATGTTFGQYF. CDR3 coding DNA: TGCAGTGCGACCGGGACTACCTTTGGGCAGTATTTT.

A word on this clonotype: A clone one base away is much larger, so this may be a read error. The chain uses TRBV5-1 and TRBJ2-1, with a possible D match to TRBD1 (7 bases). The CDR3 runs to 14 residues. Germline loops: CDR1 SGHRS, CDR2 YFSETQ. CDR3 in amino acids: CTSSSHRQGLEQFF. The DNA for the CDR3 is TGCACCAGCAGCTCTCACCGACAGGGACTTGAGCAGTTCTTC.

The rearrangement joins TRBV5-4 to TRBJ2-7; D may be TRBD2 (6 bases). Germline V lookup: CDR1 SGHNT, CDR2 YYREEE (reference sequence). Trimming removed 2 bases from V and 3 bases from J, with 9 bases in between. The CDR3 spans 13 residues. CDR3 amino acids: CASSLGEDYEQYF. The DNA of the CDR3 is TGTGCCAGCAGCTTAGGGGAGGACTACGAGCAGTACTTC.

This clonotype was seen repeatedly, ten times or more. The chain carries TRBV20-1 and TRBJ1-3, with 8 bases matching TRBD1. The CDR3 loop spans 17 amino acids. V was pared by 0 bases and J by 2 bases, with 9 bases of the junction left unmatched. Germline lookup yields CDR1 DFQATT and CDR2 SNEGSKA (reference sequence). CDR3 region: CSARDVSGQGPGNTIYF. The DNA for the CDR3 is TGCAGTGCTAGAGATGTGAGTGGACAGGGCCCTGGAAACACCATATATTTT.

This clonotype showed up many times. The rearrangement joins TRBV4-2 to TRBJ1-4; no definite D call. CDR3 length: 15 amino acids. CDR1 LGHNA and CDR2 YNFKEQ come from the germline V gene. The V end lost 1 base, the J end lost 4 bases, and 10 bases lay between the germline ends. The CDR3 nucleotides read TGTGCCAGCAGCCAAGTCAGTACGGTTAATGAAAAACTGTTTTTT. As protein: CASSQVSTVNEKLFF.

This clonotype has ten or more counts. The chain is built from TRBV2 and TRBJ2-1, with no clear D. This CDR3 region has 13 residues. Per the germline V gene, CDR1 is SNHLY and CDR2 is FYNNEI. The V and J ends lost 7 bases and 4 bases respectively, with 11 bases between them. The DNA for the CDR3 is TGTGCCAGCACCGGCAGTAGGTACAATGAGCAGTTCTTC. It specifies CASTGSRYNEQFF.